A single sample gave rise to the 12 T cell receptor beta chains below, sequenced in a study of human T cells and chemical hapten exposure. TCRdb fed the 5' RACE reads into MiXCR, producing one record per CDR3 protein. The data hold about 81,000 distinct CDR3 sequences, with less than 9.5% observed a single time. Extraction yielded total RNA from whole blood (unfractionated). These receptors all come from a male donor in good health.

This clonotype was picked up many times. For the CDR3, the DNA is TGTGCCAGCAGCCAAGGAAGCGGGGGGGCGCGTGAGCAGTTCTTC. It is translated as CASSQGSGGAREQFF. The chain employs TRBV14 and TRBJ2-1; 10 bases are shared with TRBD2. CDR3 length: 15 amino acids. The junction had 6 bases not matched to a gene; V was cut back by 1 base and J by 9 bases. Germline V gene lookup returns CDR1 SGHDN and CDR2 FVKESK.

This chain links TRBV13 with TRBJ1-6, with D hard to call. Looked up from germline, CDR1 is PRHDT and CDR2 is FYEKMQ (reference sequence). This CDR3 is 16 amino acids long. With 5 bases removed from V and 0 bases from J, the gap between germline ends came to 11 bases. CDR3: CASSPQSSSYNSPLHF. CDR3 DNA: TGTGCCAGCAGCCCACAATCAAGCTCCTATAATTCACCCCTCCACTTT.

This clonotype occurred a few times. The chain employs TRBV29-1 and TRBJ2-6, with D possibly TRBD1 on 5 matching bases. The V gene lost 5 bases and the J gene lost 0 bases, with 8 bases spanning the gap. Germline CDR1 is SQVTM and CDR2 is ANQGSEA. This CDR3 is built from 14 residues. In DNA form, the CDR3 reads TGCAGCGTTAGACAGACCTCTGGGGCCAACGTCCTGACTTTC. Translation: CSVRQTSGANVLTF. The variable domain in full, with the rest retrieved from reference TRBV29-1 and TRBJ2-6, is SAVISQKPSRDICQRGTSLTIQCQVDSQVTMMFWYRQQPGQSLTLIATANQGSEATYESGFVIDKFPISRPNLTFSTLTVSNMSPEDSSIYLCSVRQTSGANVLTFGAGSRLTVL.

This clonotype was counted only a few times. The CDR3 DNA is TGCGCCAGCAGCCAAGACGAAAGCTATGGCTACACCTTC. Residues: CASSQDESYGYTF. The chain joins TRBV4-3 to TRBJ1-2; D gene unclear. This CDR3 region has 13 residues. Germline CDR1 and CDR2: LGHNA and YSLEER. V was clipped by 0 bases and J by 4 bases, with 6 bases between them.

This clonotype was seen ten or more times. The chain recombines TRBV6-5 with TRBJ1-6, with 9 bases fitting TRBD1. V lost 8 bases, J lost 11 bases, and 10 bases stayed unmatched. The CDR3 has 14 residues. Germline V gene data show CDR1 as MNHEY and CDR2 as SVGAGI. The CDR3 protein is CASGSGQGAPPLHF. The DNA of the CDR3 is TGTGCCAGCGGCTCGGGACAGGGAGCTCCACCCCTCCACTTT.

Only a few counts were recorded for this clonotype. V is TRBV7-2 and J is TRBJ2-3; D not certain. The germline CDR1 and CDR2 sequences are SGHTA and FQGNSA. The CDR3 spans 15 residues. V was shortened by 0 bases and J by 5 bases, with 12 bases between the two germline ends. CDR3 sequence (DNA): TGTGCCAGCAGCTTAGCTGTGACCCAGCAAGATACGCAGTATTTT. This encodes CASSLAVTQQDTQYF.

This clonotype showed up many times. This chain links TRBV3-1 with TRBJ2-3, with 10 positions matching TRBD2. This CDR3 contains 17 residues. Unmatched junction bases numbered 6, after V lost 0 bases and J lost 3 bases. Germline CDR1 and CDR2: LGHDT and YNNKEL (reference sequence). The CDR3: CASSQDWASGRTDTQYF. The CDR3 region has the DNA TGTGCCAGCAGCCAAGATTGGGCTAGCGGGAGAACAGATACGCAGTATTTT.

The V and J genes are TRBV5-1 and TRBJ2-3; tentative D call: TRBD1 (5 bases). The CDR3 extends over 14 amino acids. Germline CDR1 reads SGHRS; CDR2 reads YFSETQ. Trimming took 0 bases from V and 6 from J, leaving 11 bases between them. The chain's CDR3 is CASSLALGHDTQYF. CDR3 DNA sequence: TGCGCCAGCAGCTTGGCCTTGGGGCACGATACGCAGTATTTT.

This clonotype was seen repeatedly, ten times or more. The chain combines TRBV6-1 with TRBJ1-3, with D possibly matching TRBD1 (5 bases). Looked up from germline, CDR1 is MNHNS and CDR2 is SASEGT. V was clipped by 2 bases and J by 0 bases, with 20 bases between them. The CDR3 contains 19 residues. The CDR3 DNA is TGTGCCAGCAGTGAATCGGAGGGGCAGTTGATGAGCTCTGGAAACACCATATATTTT. It translates to CASSESEGQLMSSGNTIYF.

This clonotype came up many times. The V and J genes are TRBV6-1 and TRBJ2-5, with D possibly TRBD1 on 5 matching bases. Germline V CDR1 and CDR2: MNHNS, SASEGT. The germline V and J ends were trimmed by 6 bases and 2 bases, with 10 bases remaining between them. This CDR3 spans 13 amino acids. The CDR3 protein is CASRPTAQETQYF. CDR3 nucleotide sequence: TGTGCCAGCAGGCCGACAGCTCAAGAGACCCAGTACTTC.

This clonotype occurred a few times. The V and J genes are TRBV10-1 and TRBJ2-7; no clear D gene. This CDR3 comprises 12 residues. Per the germline V gene, CDR1 is WNHNN and CDR2 is SYGVQD (reference sequence). Trimming took 2 bases from V and 9 from J, leaving 11 bases between them. CDR3 residues: CASSEISRGQYF. CDR3 DNA sequence: TGCGCCAGCAGTGAGATTTCGCGCGGGCAGTACTTC.

The CDR3 loop reads CASSPPELAGVNEQFF. CDR3 nucleotides: TGTGCCAGCTCACCACCGGAACTAGCGGGAGTGAATGAGCAGTTCTTC. This sequence joins TRBV18 and TRBJ2-1, with 11 nucleotides matching TRBD2. The CDR3 runs to 16 residues. With V trimmed by 0 bases and J by 7 bases, 5 bases remained unmatched. The germline gives CDR1 KGHSH, CDR2 LQKENI. The whole variable domain, remainder taken from reference TRBV18 and TRBJ2-1, is NAGVMQNPRHLVRRRGQEARLRCSPMKGHSHVYWYRQLPEEGLKFMVYLQKENIIDESGMPKERFSAEFPKEGPSILRIQQVVRGDSAAYFCASSPPELAGVNEQFFGPGTRLTVL.